This TCR beta chain was recorded in a study of blood T cell repertoires in COVID-19. About the research overall: The analysed material was cDNA or gDNA that came from T cells, B-cell-depleted T cells, or PBMCs.

In the original processing: From reference gene primer amplification, estimates of nucleated cell counts were derived. Measured with immunoSEQ multiplex PCR; TCRdb has only the in-frame clones, and not every one. V and J calls and clone size come straight from that table; D and trimming were deduced from the DNA. The sample yields some 30,000 clones, almost 85% seen once. Trimming took off 2 bases at V and 3 bases at J, with 5 bases between the two ends. The CDR3 runs to 12 residues. Germline assignment: CDR1 MDHEN and CDR2 SYDVKM. Sequences were obtained from peripheral blood. This receptor was taken from a man in his 60s with active COVID-19. The genes are TRBV28 and TRBJ2-7, with D unresolved. This chain's CDR3 is CASSLNSYEQYF. The CDR3 bases are TGTGCCAGCAGTTTAAACAGCTACGAGCAGTACTTC.